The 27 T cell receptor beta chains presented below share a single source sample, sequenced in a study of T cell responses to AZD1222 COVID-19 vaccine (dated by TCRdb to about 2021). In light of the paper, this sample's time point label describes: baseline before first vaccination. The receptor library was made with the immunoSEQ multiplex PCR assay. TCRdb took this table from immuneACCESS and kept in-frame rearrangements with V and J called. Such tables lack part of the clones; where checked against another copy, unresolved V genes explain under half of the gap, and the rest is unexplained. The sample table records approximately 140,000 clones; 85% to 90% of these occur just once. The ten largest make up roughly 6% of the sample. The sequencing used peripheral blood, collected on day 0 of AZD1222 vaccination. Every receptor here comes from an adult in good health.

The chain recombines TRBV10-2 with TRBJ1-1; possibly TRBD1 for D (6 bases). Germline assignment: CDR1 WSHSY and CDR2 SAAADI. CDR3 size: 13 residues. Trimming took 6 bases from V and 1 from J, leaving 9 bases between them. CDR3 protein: CASRVTGNTEAFF. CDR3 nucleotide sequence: TGCGCCAGCAGAGTGACAGGGAACACTGAAGCTTTCTTT.

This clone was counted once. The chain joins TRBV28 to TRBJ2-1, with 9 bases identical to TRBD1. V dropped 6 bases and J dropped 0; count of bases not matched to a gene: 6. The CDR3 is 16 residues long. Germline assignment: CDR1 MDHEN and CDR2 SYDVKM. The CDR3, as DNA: TGTGCCAGCAGGGGACAGGGTTACAACTCCTACAATGAGCAGTTCTTC. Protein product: CASRGQGYNSYNEQFF.

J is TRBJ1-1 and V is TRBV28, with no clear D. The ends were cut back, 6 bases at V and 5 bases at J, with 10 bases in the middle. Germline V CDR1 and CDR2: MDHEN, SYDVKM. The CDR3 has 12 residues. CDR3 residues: CASSQKMTEAFF. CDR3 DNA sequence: TGTGCCAGCAGCCAGAAAATGACTGAAGCTTTCTTT.

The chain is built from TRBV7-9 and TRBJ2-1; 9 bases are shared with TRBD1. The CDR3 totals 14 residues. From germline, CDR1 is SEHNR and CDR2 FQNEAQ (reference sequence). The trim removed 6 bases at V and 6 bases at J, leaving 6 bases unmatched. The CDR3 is CASRRTGDGNEQFF. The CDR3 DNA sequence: TGTGCCAGCAGGCGGACAGGGGACGGCAATGAGCAGTTCTTC.

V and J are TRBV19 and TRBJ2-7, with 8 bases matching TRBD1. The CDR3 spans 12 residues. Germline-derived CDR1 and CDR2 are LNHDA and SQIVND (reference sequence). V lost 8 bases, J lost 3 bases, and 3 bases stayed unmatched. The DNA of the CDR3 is TGTGCCAGTGGGGACAGGTACTACGAGCAGTACTTC. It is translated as CASGDRYYEQYF.

CDR3 nucleotide sequence: TGTGCCAGCTCACAAAAGACAGGGGCAAGGCAGCCCCAGCATTTT. Translation gives CASSQKTGARQPQHF. The rearrangement uses TRBV18 and TRBJ1-5; TRBD1 matches at 8 bases. The CDR3 totals 15 residues. V lost 4 bases to trimming and J lost 7 bases; unmatched junction nucleotides: 9. Germline loops: CDR1 KGHSH, CDR2 LQKENI.

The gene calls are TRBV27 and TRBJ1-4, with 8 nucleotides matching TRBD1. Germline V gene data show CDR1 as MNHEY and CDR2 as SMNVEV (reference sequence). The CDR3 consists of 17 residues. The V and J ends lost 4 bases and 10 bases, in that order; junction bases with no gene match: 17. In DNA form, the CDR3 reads TGTGCCAGCAGTTCTAACACTGGACAGGGATATTTTGGAAAACTGTTTTTT. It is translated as CASSSNTGQGYFGKLFF.

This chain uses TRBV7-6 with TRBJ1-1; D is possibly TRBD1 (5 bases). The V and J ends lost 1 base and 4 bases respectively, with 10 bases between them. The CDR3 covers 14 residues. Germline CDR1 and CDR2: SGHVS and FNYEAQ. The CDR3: CASSLVGGSTEAFF. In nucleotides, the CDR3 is TGTGCCAGCAGCTTAGTGGGGGGTTCCACTGAAGCTTTCTTT.

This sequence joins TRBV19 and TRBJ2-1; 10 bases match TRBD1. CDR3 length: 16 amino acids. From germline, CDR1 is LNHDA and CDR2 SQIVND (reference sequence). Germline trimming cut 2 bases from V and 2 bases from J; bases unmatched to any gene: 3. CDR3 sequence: CASSIRQGATYNEQFF. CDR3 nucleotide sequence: TGTGCCAGTAGTATAAGACAGGGGGCCACCTACAATGAGCAGTTCTTC. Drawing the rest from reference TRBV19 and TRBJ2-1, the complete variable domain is DGGITQSPKYLFRKEGQNVTLSCEQNLNHDAMYWYRQDPGQGLRLIYYSQIVNDFQKGDIAEGYSVSREKKESFPLTVTSAQKNPTAFYLCASSIRQGATYNEQFFGPGTRLTVL.

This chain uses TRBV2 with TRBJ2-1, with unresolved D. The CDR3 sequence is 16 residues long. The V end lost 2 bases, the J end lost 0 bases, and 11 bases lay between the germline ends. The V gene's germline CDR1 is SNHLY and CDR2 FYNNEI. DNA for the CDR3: TGTGCCAGCAGTGAACAGCTCATGAGCTCCTACAATGAGCAGTTCTTC. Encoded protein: CASSEQLMSSYNEQFF. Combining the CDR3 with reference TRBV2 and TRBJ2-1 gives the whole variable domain EPEVTQTPSHQVTQMGQEVILRCVPISNHLYFYWYRQILGQKVEFLVSFYNNEISEKSEIFDDQFSVERPDGSNFTLKIRSTKLEDSAMYFCASSEQLMSSYNEQFFGPGTRLTVL.

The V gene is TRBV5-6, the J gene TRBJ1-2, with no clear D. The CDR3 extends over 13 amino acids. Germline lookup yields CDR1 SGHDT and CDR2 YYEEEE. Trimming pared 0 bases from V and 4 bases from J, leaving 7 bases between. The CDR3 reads CASSLGLTYGYTF. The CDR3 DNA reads TGTGCCAGCAGCTTGGGACTGACCTATGGCTACACCTTC.

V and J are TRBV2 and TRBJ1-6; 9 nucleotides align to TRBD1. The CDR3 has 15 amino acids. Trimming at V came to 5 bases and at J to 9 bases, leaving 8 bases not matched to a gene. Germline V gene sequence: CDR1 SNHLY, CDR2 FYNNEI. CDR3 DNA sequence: TGTGCCAGCAGTTGGGACAGGGTGGTGGGTTCACCCCTCCACTTT. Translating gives CASSWDRVVGSPLHF.

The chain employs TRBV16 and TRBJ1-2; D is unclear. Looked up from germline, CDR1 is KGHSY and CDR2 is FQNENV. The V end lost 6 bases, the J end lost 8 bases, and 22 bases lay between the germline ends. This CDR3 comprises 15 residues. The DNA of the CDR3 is TGTGCCAGCAGTCAACTCGACATGGCCAGGCGGGGCTACACCTTC. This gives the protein CASSQLDMARRGYTF.

The CDR3: CASSPPQWDTEAFF. Written as DNA, the CDR3 is TGTGCCAGCTCACCACCCCAGTGGGACACTGAAGCTTTCTTT. The genes are TRBV18 and TRBJ1-1; D remains unclear. Looked up from germline, CDR1 is KGHSH and CDR2 is LQKENI. The ends were cut back, 0 bases at V and 3 bases at J, with 8 bases in the middle. The CDR3 sequence is 14 residues long.

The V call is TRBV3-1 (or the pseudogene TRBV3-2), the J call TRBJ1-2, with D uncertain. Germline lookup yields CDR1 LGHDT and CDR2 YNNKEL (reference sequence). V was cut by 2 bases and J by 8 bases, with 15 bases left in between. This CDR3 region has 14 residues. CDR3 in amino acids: CASSQPPGSGGYTF. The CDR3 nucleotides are TGTGCCAGCAGCCAACCGCCGGGCTCGGGAGGCTACACCTTC.

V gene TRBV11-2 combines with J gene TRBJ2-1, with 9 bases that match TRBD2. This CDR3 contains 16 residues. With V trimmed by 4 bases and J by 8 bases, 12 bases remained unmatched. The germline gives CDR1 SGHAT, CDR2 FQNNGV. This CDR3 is CASSSGGGRAMHEQFF. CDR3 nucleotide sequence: TGTGCCAGCAGCTCTGGGGGCGGGAGGGCCATGCATGAGCAGTTCTTC.

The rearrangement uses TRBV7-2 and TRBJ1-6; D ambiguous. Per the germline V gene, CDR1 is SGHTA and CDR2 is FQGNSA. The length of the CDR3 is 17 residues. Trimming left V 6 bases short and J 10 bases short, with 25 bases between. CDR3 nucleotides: TGTGCCAGCAGTACCGGGAGGCGGAGGGCGGAAGGATCACCCCTCCACTTT. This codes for CASSTGRRRAEGSPLHF.

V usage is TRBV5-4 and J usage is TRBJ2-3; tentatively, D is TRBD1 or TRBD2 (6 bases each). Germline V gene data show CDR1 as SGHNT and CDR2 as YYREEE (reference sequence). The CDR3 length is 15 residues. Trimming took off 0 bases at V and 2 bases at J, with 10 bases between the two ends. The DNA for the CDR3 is TGTGCCAGCAGCTTGGATCGGGGGCTCACAGATACGCAGTATTTT. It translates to CASSLDRGLTDTQYF.

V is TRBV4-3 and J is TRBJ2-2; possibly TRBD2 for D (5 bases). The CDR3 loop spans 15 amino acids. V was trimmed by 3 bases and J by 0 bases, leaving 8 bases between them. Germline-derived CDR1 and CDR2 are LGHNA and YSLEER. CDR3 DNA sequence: TGCGCCAGCAGCCACCGGGGATCGAACACCGGGGAGCTGTTTTTT. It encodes CASSHRGSNTGELFF.

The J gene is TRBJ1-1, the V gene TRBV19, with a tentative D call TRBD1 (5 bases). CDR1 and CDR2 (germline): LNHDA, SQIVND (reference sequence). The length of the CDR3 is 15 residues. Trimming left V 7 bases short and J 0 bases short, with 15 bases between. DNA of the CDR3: TGTGCCAGTATGTGGGGGGAACTAATGAACACTGAAGCTTTCTTT. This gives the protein CASMWGELMNTEAFF.

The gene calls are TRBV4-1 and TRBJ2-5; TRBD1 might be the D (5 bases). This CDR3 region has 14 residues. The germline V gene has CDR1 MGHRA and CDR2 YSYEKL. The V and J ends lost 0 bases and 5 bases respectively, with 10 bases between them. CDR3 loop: CASSQDRAGETQYF. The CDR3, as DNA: TGCGCCAGCAGCCAAGACAGGGCAGGGGAGACCCAGTACTTC.

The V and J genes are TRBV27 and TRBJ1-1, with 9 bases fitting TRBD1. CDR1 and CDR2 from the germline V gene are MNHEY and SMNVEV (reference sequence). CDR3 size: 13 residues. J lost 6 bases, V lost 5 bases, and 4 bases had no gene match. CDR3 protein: CASSTRDRAEAFF. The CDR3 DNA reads TGTGCCAGCAGTACAAGGGACAGGGCTGAAGCTTTCTTT.

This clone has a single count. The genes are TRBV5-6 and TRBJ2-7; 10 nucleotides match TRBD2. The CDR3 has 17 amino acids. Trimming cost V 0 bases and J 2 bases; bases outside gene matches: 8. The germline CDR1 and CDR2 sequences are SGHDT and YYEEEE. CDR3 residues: CASSLASGSSIPYEQYF. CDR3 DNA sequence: TGTGCCAGCAGCTTGGCTAGCGGGAGTTCGATCCCCTACGAGCAGTACTTC. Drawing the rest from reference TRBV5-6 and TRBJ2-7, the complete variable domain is DAGVTQSPTHLIKTRGQQVTLRCSPKSGHDTVSWYQQALGQGPQFIFQYYEEEERQRGNFPDRFSGHQFPNYSSELNVNALLLGDSALYLCASSLASGSSIPYEQYFGPGTRLTVT.

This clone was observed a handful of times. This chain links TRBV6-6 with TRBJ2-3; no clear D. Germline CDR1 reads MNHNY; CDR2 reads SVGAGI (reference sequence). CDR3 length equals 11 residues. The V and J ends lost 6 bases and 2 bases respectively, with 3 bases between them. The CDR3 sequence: CASRFTDTQYF. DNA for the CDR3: TGTGCCAGCAGGTTCACAGATACGCAGTATTTT.

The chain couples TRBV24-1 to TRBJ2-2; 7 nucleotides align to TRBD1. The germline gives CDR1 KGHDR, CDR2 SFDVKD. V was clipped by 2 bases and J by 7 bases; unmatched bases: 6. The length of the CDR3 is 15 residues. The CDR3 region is CATSDYGDSHGELFF. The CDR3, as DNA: TGTGCCACCAGTGATTATGGGGACAGTCACGGGGAGCTGTTTTTT.

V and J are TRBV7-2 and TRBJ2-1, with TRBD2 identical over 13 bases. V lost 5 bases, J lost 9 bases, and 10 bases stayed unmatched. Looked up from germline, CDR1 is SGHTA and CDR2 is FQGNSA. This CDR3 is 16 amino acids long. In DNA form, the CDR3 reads TGTGCCAGCAGCCCGGGACTAGCGGGAATAAGGAGTGAGCAGTTCTTC. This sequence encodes CASSPGLAGIRSEQFF.

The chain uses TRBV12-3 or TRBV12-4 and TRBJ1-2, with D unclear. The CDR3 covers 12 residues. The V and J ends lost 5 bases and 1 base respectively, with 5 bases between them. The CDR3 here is CASSQSNYGYTF. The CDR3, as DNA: TGTGCCAGCAGTCAAAGTAACTATGGCTACACCTTC.